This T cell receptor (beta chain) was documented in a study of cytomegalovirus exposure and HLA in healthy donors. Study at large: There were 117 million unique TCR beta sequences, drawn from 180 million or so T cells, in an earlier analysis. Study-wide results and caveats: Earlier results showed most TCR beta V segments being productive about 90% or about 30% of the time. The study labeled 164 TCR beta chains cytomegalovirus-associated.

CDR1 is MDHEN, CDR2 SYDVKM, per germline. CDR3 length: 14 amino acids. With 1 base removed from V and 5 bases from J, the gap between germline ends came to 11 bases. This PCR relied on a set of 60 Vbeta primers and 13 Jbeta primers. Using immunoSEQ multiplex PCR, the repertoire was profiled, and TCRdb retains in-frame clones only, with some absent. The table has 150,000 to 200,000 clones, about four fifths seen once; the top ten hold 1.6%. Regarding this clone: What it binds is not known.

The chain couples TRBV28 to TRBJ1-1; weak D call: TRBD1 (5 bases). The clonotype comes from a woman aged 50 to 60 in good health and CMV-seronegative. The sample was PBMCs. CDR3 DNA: TGTGCCAGCAGTTTATATAAAGGGGTTACTGAAGCTTTCTTT. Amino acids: CASSLYKGVTEAFF.